This is a list of T cell receptor beta chains from one sample in a study of CD8 T cells in ankylosing spondylitis. Via MiXCR, TCRdb re-called the 5' RACE reads, giving one row per CDR3 protein. The sample lists a few hundred thousand distinct CDR3 sequences, about 13% occurring once. Input material: blood, either unsorted or a sorted T cell fraction (not recorded which). These receptors were collected from a male donor with ankylosing spondylitis. Both conserved end residues are part of each CDR3. Size is omitted from some rows. Given values are once, few, many or a class for expanded clones.

v_gene	abundance	j_gene	CDR3aa
TRBV27	-	TRBJ2-6	CASSLLTSSGANVLTF
TRBV10-3	many	TRBJ1-5	CAISEGLHQPQHF
TRBV15	few	TRBJ1-5	CATSRVARGGNQPQHF
TRBV20-1	-	TRBJ1-2	CSALKTTNYGYTF
TRBV5-1	-	TRBJ2-1	CASSFERVSYNEQFF
TRBV5-6	many	TRBJ2-7	CASSTMWEQYF
TRBV6-2/TRBV6-3	-	TRBJ2-1	CASSYSLDVVNNEQFF
TRBV30	few	TRBJ1-2	CAWSFGGVGGYTF
TRBV20-1	-	TRBJ2-3	CSARDWVGGREDTQYF
TRBV12-3/TRBV12-4	-	TRBJ1-1	CASSYTLTGTLNTEAFF
TRBV27	many	TRBJ2-6	CASSSPTLSGANVLTF
TRBV18	-	TRBJ1-1	CASSPDALGDTEAFF
TRBV20-1	-	TRBJ2-1	CSARDFSGGYNEQFF
TRBV20-1	-	TRBJ1-2	CSAGGRADGYTF
TRBV5-1	many	TRBJ2-1	CASKASGRASYNEQFF
TRBV19	few	TRBJ1-5	CASSFLDRNQPQHF
TRBV29-1	many	TRBJ2-1	CSVEVAMGNEQFF
TRBV5-1	few	TRBJ2-1	CASSLISGRALNEQFF
TRBV3-1	-	TRBJ2-1	CASSQDTNNEQFF
TRBV7-9	-	TRBJ2-3	CASSPKTSRGTDTQYF
TRBV5-1	many	TRBJ1-3	CASSLEYPGNTIYF
TRBV10-3	-	TRBJ2-3	CAISFLSGGLAGADTQYF
TRBV4-1	-	TRBJ2-5	CASSQDKSGGGETQYF
TRBV12-3/TRBV12-4	-	TRBJ1-1	CASSYTTGTGNTEAFF
TRBV20-1	many	TRBJ2-1	CSATAGGSYNEQFF
TRBV15	-	TRBJ1-5	CATSSQQGALYSNQPQHF
TRBV3-1	few	TRBJ1-4	CASSPYGGNGEKLFF
TRBV6-5	-	TRBJ1-2	CASSYSLTGRGYTF
TRBV14	few	TRBJ2-5	CASSQDLGVADLGETQYF
TRBV12-5	many	TRBJ2-5	CASGLAGLGPQETQYF
TRBV27	few	TRBJ1-2	CASSLDGQGAEGYTF
TRBV5-6	many	TRBJ2-1	CASSLETSGYNEQFF
TRBV24-1	-	TRBJ1-1	CATSDPQAGGTEAFF
TRBV2	-	TRBJ1-5	CASSWTAVGQPQHF
TRBV11-2	few	TRBJ2-1	CASSLGPPAGARTYNEQFF
TRBV29-1	many	TRBJ2-5	CSVVWAAAQYF
TRBV9	-	TRBJ2-1	CASSSGLAGRGNEQFF
TRBV2	few	TRBJ1-6	CASSESSHWNSPLHF
TRBV25-1	-	TRBJ2-5	CASSDPREDSETQYF
TRBV10-3	few	TRBJ2-6	CAAASTSGANVLTF
TRBV20-1	few	TRBJ2-3	CSAKRRDTQYF
TRBV5-1	few	TRBJ2-1	CASSLGQGIYEQFF
TRBV20-1	few	TRBJ2-3	CSALRGGWTDTQYF
TRBV4-1	many	TRBJ2-2	CASSQVASGMDTGELFF
TRBV2	few	TRBJ2-3	CASRGTVDTQYF
TRBV11-2	few	TRBJ2-1	CASSLDGTSGRGMGNEQFF
TRBV3-1	many	TRBJ1-2	CASSPGGGGYGYTF